This T cell receptor beta chain came from a study of blood T cell repertoires in COVID-19. The overall study: The samples span acute and convalescent COVID-19 from the United States, Italy and Spain. From T cells, B-cell-depleted T cells, or PBMCs came the material, which was cDNA or gDNA.

Original processing methods: Using reference gene primer amplification, nucleated cell counts were estimated. Sequencing used immunoSEQ multiplex PCR; TCRdb keeps in-frame clones, though not all of them. The V and J calls and clone size are taken from that table; D and trimming were inferred from the DNA. The sample consists of roughly 100,000 clones, around nine tenths of them appearing once. V was shortened by 3 bases and J by 3 bases, with 8 bases between the two germline ends. The V gene's germline CDR1 is LNHDA and CDR2 SQIVND (reference sequence). The CDR3 contains 13 residues. The chain combines TRBV19 with TRBJ1-2; D call uncertain. This clonotype was obtained from a man aged 45-65 years with acute or convalescent COVID-19. What was sequenced was peripheral blood. The CDR3 spells CASSMRGYYGYTF. DNA of the CDR3: TGTGCCAGTAGTATGCGGGGATACTATGGCTACACCTTC.